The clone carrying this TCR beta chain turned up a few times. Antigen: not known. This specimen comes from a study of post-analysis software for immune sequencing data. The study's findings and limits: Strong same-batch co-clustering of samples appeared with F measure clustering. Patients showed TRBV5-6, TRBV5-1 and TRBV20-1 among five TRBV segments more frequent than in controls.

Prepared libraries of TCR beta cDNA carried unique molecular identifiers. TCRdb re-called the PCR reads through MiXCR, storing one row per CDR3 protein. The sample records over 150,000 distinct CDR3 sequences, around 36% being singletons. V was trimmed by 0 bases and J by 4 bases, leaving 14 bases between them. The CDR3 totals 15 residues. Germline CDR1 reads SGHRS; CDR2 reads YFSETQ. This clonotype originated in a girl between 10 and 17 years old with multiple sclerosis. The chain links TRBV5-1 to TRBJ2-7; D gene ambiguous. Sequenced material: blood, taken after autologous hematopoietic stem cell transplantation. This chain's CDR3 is CASSLDGFLQYEQYF. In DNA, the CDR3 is TGCGCCAGCAGCTTGGATGGGTTTCTTCAATACGAGCAGTACTTC.